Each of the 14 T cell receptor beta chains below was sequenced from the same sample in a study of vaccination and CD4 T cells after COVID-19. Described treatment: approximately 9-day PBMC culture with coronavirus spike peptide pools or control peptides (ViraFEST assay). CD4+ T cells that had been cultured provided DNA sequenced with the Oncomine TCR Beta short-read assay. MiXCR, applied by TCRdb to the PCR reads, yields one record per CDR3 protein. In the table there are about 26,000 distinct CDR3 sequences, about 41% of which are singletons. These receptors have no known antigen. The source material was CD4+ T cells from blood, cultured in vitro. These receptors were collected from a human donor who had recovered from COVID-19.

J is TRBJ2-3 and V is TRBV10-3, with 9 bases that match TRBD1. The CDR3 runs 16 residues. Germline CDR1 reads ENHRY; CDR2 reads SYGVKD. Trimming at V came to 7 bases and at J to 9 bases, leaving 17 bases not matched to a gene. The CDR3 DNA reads TGTGCCATCACCACCGGGACAGGGACGCAGATGGGAACGCAGTATTTT. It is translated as CAITTGTGTQMGTQYF.

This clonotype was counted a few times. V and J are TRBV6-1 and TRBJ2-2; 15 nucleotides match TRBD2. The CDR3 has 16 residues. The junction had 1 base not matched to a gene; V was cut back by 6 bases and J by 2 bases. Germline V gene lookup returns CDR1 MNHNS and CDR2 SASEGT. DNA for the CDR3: TGTGCCAGCAGGGGACTAGCGGGGGGTAACACCGGGGAGCTGTTTTTT. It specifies CASRGLAGGNTGELFF.

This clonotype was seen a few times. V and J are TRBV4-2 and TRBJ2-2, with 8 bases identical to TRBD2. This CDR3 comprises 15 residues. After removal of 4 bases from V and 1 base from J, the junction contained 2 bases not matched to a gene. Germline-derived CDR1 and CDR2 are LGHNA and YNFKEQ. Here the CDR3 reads CASSPSGLNTGELFF. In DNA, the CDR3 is TGTGCCAGCAGCCCTAGCGGGCTGAACACCGGGGAGCTGTTTTTT.

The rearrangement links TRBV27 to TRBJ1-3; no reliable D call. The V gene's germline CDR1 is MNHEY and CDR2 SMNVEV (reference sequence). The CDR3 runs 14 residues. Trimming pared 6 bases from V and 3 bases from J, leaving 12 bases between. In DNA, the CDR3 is TGTGCCAGCAGCGATAGGTATAGTGGAAACACCATATATTTT. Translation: CASSDRYSGNTIYF.

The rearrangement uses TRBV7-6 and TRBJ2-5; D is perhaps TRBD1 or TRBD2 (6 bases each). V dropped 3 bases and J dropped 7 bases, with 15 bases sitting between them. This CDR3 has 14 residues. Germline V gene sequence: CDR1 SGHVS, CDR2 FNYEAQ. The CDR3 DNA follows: TGTGCCAGCAGCTTCGGGGGCAGCTCGGGGACCCAGTACTTC. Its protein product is CASSFGGSSGTQYF.

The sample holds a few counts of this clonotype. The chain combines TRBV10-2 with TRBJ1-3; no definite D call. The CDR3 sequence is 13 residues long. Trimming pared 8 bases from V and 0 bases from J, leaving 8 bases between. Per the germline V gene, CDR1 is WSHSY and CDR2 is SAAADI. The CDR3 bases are TGCGCCAGCGGGTGGGACTCTGGAAACACCATATATTTT. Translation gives CASGWDSGNTIYF.

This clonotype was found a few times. The CDR3 reads CASSFYGRAPTDTQYF. CDR3 sequence (DNA): TGTGCCAGCAGCTTCTACGGGAGGGCCCCCACAGATACGCAGTATTTT. V and J are TRBV7-9 and TRBJ2-3; 8 nucleotides match TRBD2. The V gene end was trimmed by 3 bases and the J gene end by 2 bases; junction bases not matched to a gene: 7. Germline loops: CDR1 SEHNR, CDR2 FQNEAQ (reference sequence). The CDR3 extends over 16 amino acids.

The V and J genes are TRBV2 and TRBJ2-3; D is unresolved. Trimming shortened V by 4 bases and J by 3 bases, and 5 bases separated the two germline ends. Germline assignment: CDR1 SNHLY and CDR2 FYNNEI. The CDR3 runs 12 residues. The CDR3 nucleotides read TGTGCCAGCAGTGGATGGACAGATACGCAGTATTTT. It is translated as CASSGWTDTQYF.

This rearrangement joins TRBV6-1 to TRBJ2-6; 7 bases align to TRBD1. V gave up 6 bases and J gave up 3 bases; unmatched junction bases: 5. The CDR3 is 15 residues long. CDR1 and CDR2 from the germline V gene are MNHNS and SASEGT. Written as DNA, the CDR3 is TGTGCCAGCAGGGAAACAGGGGTTGGGGCCAACGTCCTGACTTTC. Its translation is CASRETGVGANVLTF.

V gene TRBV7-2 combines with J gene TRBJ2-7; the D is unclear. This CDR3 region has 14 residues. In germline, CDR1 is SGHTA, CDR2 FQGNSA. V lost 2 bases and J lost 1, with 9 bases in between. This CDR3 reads CASSLNPHSYEQYF. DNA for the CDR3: TGTGCCAGCAGCTTAAATCCCCATTCCTACGAGCAGTACTTC.

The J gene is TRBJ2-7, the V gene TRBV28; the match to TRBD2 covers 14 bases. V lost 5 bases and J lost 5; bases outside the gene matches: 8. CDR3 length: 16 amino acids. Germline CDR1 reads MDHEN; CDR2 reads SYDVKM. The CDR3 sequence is CASSETGTSGSNEQYF. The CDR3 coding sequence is TGTGCCAGCAGTGAAACCGGGACTAGCGGGAGCAACGAGCAGTACTTC.

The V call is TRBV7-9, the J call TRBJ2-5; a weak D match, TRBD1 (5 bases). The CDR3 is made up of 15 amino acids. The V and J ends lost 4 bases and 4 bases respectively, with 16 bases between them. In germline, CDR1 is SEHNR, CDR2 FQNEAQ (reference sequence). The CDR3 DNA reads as TGTGCCAGCAGCTCAAGCCAGGGCTTGGGAGAGACCCAGTACTTC. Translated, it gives CASSSSQGLGETQYF. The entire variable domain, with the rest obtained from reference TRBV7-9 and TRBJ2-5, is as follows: DTGVSQNPRHKITKRGQNVTFRCDPISEHNRLYWYRQTLGQGPEFLTYFQNEAQLEKSRLLSDRFSAERPKGSFSTLEIQRTEQGDSAMYLCASSSSQGLGETQYFGPGTRLLVL.

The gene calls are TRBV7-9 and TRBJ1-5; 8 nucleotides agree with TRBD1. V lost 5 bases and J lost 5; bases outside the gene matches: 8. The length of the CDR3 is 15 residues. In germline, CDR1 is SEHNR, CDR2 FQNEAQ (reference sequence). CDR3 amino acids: CASSIGQGGHQPQHF. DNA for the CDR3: TGTGCCAGCAGCATCGGACAGGGCGGGCATCAGCCCCAGCATTTT.

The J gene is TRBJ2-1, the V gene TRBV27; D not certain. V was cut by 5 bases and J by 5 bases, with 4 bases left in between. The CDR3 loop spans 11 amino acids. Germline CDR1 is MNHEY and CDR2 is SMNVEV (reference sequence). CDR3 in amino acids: CASSRNNEQFF. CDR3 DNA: TGTGCCAGCAGTCGCAACAATGAGCAGTTCTTC.